These 20 T cell receptor beta chains share one sample of origin, sequenced in a study of response to subunit inactivated influenza vaccine. MiXCR, run by TCRdb on the RT-PCR reads, gives a single entry per CDR3 protein. The sample gives about 570,000 distinct CDR3 sequences, approximately 10% of which show up once; 11% is in the top ten. These records were also assigned to another study, of T cells expressing NK-cell markers. That study reports: The authors made TCR beta cDNA libraries by 5'RACE template switching. This switching added a universal primer site and UMIs.

Sequences were derived from PBMCs from blood, sampled on the day of vaccination. Receptors originate from a man in his fifties or sixties who received an inactivated influenza vaccine.

In this sample, this clonotype turned up a few times. This chain uses TRBV30 with TRBJ2-1; TRBD2 is a possible D gene (6 bases). Germline V gene sequence: CDR1 GTSNPN, CDR2 SVGIG (reference sequence). Trimming left V 0 bases short and J 4 bases short, with 10 bases between. The CDR3 sequence is 14 residues long. As DNA, the CDR3 is TGTGCCTGGAGTGTAACGGAGGGATACAATGAGCAGTTCTTC. This sequence encodes CAWSVTEGYNEQFF.

This clonotype was seen a few times. The J gene is TRBJ1-5, the V gene TRBV20-1; the D is unclear. Deletions cut 2 bases from V and 3 bases from J, with 8 bases between. Germline V gives CDR1 DFQATT, CDR2 SNEGSKA (reference sequence). The CDR3 is 13 residues long. CDR3 bases: TGCAGTGCTAGAAACAGCCTCAATCAGCCCCAGCATTTT. Its translation is CSARNSLNQPQHF.

The chain recombines TRBV10-3 with TRBJ2-2; 8 positions agree with TRBD2. With 10 bases clipped from V and 4 bases from J, the junction kept 14 bases outside the gene matches. Germline CDR1 reads ENHRY; CDR2 reads SYGVKD. The length of the CDR3 is 16 residues. CDR3 sequence (DNA): TGTGCCACCTATGTAGGGGGGACTAGGGGCACCGGGGAGCTGTTTTTT. Translated: CATYVGGTRGTGELFF.

In this sample, this clonotype turned up a few times. The chain recombines TRBV4-2 with TRBJ2-3; 12 bases line up with TRBD2. This CDR3 has 16 residues. V shed 0 bases and J 9 bases; nucleotides not matched to a gene: 7. Germline assignment: CDR1 LGHNA and CDR2 YNFKEQ. CDR3 nucleotides: TGTGCCAGCAGCCAAGATTTCCTAGCGGGGGGGCACACGCAGTATTTT. This encodes CASSQDFLAGGHTQYF.

The sample holds many counts of this clonotype. The DNA is left out, because the CDR3 cannot be placed on it with certainty; the CDR3 is given as TCRdb lists it. The chain employs TRBV28 and TRBJ2-7. Both ends counted, the CDR3 spans 12 residues. Looked up from germline, CDR1 is MDHEN and CDR2 is SYDVKM. The CDR3 sequence is CASSFLEIEQYF.

This clonotype has only a few counts. The chain employs TRBV29-1 and TRBJ2-5; 9 nucleotides align to TRBD2. This CDR3 is built from 15 residues. The V gene's germline CDR1 is SQVTM and CDR2 ANQGSEA. Trimming removed 3 bases from V and 3 bases from J; junction bases left unmatched: 8. The CDR3 DNA reads TGCAGCGTTGAGTGGCTAGCGGGGCCCGAAGAGACCCAGTACTTC. Translation: CSVEWLAGPEETQYF.

The V gene is TRBV9, the J gene TRBJ2-1; D is unclear. Germline V gene lookup returns CDR1 SGDLS and CDR2 YYNGEE. The germline V and J ends were trimmed by 0 bases and 10 bases, with 5 bases remaining between them. The CDR3 is 11 amino acids. The CDR3 reads CASSVGEEQFF. The DNA for the CDR3 is TGTGCCAGCAGCGTAGGCGAAGAGCAGTTCTTC. Complete variable domain (other parts from reference TRBV9 and TRBJ2-1): DSGVTQTPKHLITATGQRVTLRCSPRSGDLSVYWYQQSLDQGLQFLIQYYNGEERAKGNILERFSAQQFPDLHSELNLSSLELGDSALYFCASSVGEEQFFGPGTRLTVL.

This clonotype was detected only a few times. CDR3 DNA sequence: TGTGCCAGCAGCTTTGGGGCGAACACCGGGGAGCTGTTTTTT. Its protein product is CASSFGANTGELFF. J is TRBJ2-2 and V is TRBV7-2; D gene uncertain. The CDR3 is made up of 14 amino acids. From germline, CDR1 is SGHTA and CDR2 FQGNSA. Trimming removed 3 bases at V and 0 bases at J, with 5 bases between.

The chain links TRBV20-1 to TRBJ2-7; possibly TRBD2 for D (5 bases). CDR1 is DFQATT and CDR2 is SNEGSKA in the germline V gene (reference sequence). The CDR3 extends over 14 amino acids. The germline V and J ends were trimmed by 6 bases and 3 bases, with 18 bases remaining between them. As DNA, the CDR3 is TGCAGTGCCCCTGGGGAGCGCGCCATCTACGAGCAGTACTTC. Translating gives CSAPGERAIYEQYF.

The chain is built from TRBV29-1 and TRBJ2-2, with D hard to call. The CDR3 is made up of 13 amino acids. Germline V CDR1 and CDR2: SQVTM, ANQGSEA. The V end lost 3 bases, the J end lost 3 bases, and 8 bases lay between the germline ends. The CDR3 coding sequence is TGCAGCGTTGAGGGGTTCCACACCGGGGAGCTGTTTTTT. It translates to CSVEGFHTGELFF.

In this sample, this clonotype turned up many times. This chain joins TRBV10-3 and TRBJ2-7; D is undetermined. Germline CDR1 and CDR2: ENHRY and SYGVKD. This CDR3 comprises 13 residues. Trimming shortened V by 1 base and J by 6 bases, and 10 bases separated the two germline ends. CDR3 in amino acids: CAISEFPRFEQYF. CDR3 sequence (DNA): TGTGCCATCAGTGAGTTTCCCCGCTTCGAGCAGTACTTC.

This chain links TRBV20-1 with TRBJ2-5; D gene uncertain. V lost 5 bases to trimming and J lost 5 bases, with 15 bases between them. This CDR3 has 13 residues. CDR1 is DFQATT and CDR2 is SNEGSKA in the germline V gene (reference sequence). The CDR3 sequence is CSARPAFSETQYF. Here the CDR3 DNA reads TGCAGTGCTCGTCCTGCGTTTTCGGAGACCCAGTACTTC.

There are many counts of this clonotype. The rearrangement links TRBV5-1 to TRBJ1-5; D uncertain. V lost 0 bases and J 2 bases, leaving 9 bases between the germline ends. The CDR3 length is 15 residues. Germline V CDR1 and CDR2: SGHRS, YFSETQ. This chain's CDR3 is CASSLDGSGNQPQHF. For the CDR3, the DNA is TGCGCCAGCAGCTTGGACGGAAGCGGCAATCAGCCCCAGCATTTT.

This chain uses TRBV11-1 with TRBJ2-7; TRBD1 agrees at 7 bases. This CDR3 comprises 18 residues. Germline V gives CDR1 SGHAT, CDR2 FQDESV (reference sequence). With V trimmed by 1 base and J by 2 bases, 14 bases remained unmatched. CDR3: CASSLGVGTADYTYEQYF. CDR3 in DNA: TGTGCCAGCAGCTTAGGGGTCGGGACAGCGGATTATACCTACGAGCAGTACTTC.

This clonotype was seen a handful of times. The chain recombines TRBV9 with TRBJ2-3; tentative D call: TRBD2 (7 bases). The CDR3 has 14 amino acids. Trimming removed 3 bases from V and 5 bases from J, with 13 bases in between. CDR1 and CDR2 from the germline V gene are SGDLS and YYNGEE. The CDR3 DNA reads TGTGCCAGCAGCGCCGGGGGGCTTGGAGATACGCAGTATTTT. Its translation is CASSAGGLGDTQYF.

This clonotype was found once. A much larger clone differs by one base, so this may be a read error. The J gene is TRBJ2-5, the V gene TRBV4-3; 8 bases fit TRBD2. Looked up from germline, CDR1 is LGHNA and CDR2 is YSLEER. This CDR3 comprises 15 residues. CDR3 sequence (DNA): TGCGCCAGCAGCCTTCTGGCGGGGGGCCAAGGGACCCAGTACTTC. Translated: CASSLLAGGQGTQYF.

The genes are TRBV14 and TRBJ2-3; D assignment may be TRBD1 or TRBD2 (5 bases each). There are 16 residues in the CDR3. The germline V and J ends were trimmed by 1 base and 1 base, with 12 bases remaining between them. Germline loops: CDR1 SGHDN, CDR2 FVKESK. The CDR3 spells CASSQVGDWGTDTQYF. The CDR3 coding sequence is TGTGCCAGCAGCCAAGTGGGGGATTGGGGCACAGATACGCAGTATTTT.

This clonotype was counted a few times. This chain links TRBV10-3 with TRBJ2-7; D possibly corresponds to TRBD1 (6 bases). Trimming removed 6 bases from V and 3 bases from J, with 15 bases in between. This CDR3 spans 14 amino acids. Germline CDR1 ENHRY, CDR2 SYGVKD. CDR3 sequence: CAIRGTGRGYEQYF. The CDR3 DNA follows: TGTGCCATCAGGGGTACAGGGAGAGGCTACGAGCAGTACTTC.

The chain employs TRBV12-3 or TRBV12-4 and TRBJ2-3; either TRBD1 or TRBD2 may supply D (6 bases each). This CDR3 has 14 amino acids. Trimming left V 2 bases short and J 7 bases short, with 13 bases between. CDR3 bases: TGTGCCAGCAGTTTAAGGGGGGATGGGAATACGCAGTATTTT. It yields the protein CASSLRGDGNTQYF.

This clonotype has only a few counts. The chain uses TRBV7-2 and TRBJ1-2; TRBD1 might be the D (5 bases). V was pared by 5 bases and J by 8 bases, with 24 bases between. Per germline, CDR1 SGHTA and CDR2 FQGNSA. The CDR3 spans 16 residues. CDR3 DNA sequence: TGTGCCAGCAGCCCGACCCGGGACTCTACCTTGGGGGGCTACACCTTC. This codes for CASSPTRDSTLGGYTF.